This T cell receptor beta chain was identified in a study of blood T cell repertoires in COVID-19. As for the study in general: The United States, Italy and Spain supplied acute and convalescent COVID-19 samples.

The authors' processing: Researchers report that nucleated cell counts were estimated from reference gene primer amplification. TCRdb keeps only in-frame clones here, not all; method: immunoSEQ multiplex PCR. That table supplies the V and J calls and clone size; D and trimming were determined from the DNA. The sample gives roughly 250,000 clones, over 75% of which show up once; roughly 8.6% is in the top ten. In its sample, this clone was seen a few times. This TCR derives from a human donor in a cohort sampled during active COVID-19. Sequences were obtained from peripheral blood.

DNA of the CDR3: TGCGCCAGCAGCATCTGGACAGGCGTCATCTATGGCTACACCTTC. Translating it yields CASSIWTGVIYGYTF. The chain links TRBV5-1 to TRBJ1-2; 7 bases map to TRBD1. The CDR3 is made up of 15 amino acids. Trimming removed 4 bases from V and 4 bases from J; junction bases left unmatched: 10. The germline V gene encodes CDR1 SGHRS and CDR2 YFSETQ.